These T cell receptor beta chains were read from a single sample in a study of esophageal squamous cell carcinoma under preoperative chemotherapy. TCRdb redid the calling of the PCR reads with MiXCR, one entry per CDR3 protein. Here the sample spans about 32,000 distinct CDR3 sequences, around 49% being singletons. The sample was taken from a patient given preoperative chemotherapy. All receptors come from a human donor with esophageal squamous cell carcinoma. The donor label of this sample is uncertain. The CDR3 runs from the conserved cysteine through the conserved F or W. The order of the fields is clone size, J gene, D gene, V gene, CDR3 protein, CDR3 DNA. A D gene is named only where the DNA matches it firmly. Not every row has a clone size; where given, it reads once, few, many or a size class.

many | TRBJ2-7 | TRBD1 | TRBV11-2 | CASSRHPPGQGYEQYF | TGTGCCAGCAGTCGACACCCGCCGGGACAGGGCTACGAGCAGTACTTC
few | TRBJ2-3 | TRBD2 | TRBV12-3/TRBV12-4 | CASSYSGGEDTQYF | TGTGCCAGCAGTTATAGCGGGGGGGAAGATACGCAGTATTTT
few | TRBJ1-1 | NA | TRBV12-3/TRBV12-4 | CASSLGGGSEAFF | TGTGCCAGCAGTTTAGGGGGGGGGTCTGAAGCTTTCTTT
NA | TRBJ2-1 | TRBD1 | TRBV20-1 | CSATPGTGYNEQFF | TGCAGTGCTACCCCCGGGACAGGCTACAATGAGCAGTTCTTC
many | TRBJ2-1 | NA | TRBV6-1 | CASSWGNEQFF | TGTGCCAGCTCGTGGGGGAATGAGCAGTTCTTC
few | TRBJ2-4 | NA | TRBV12-3/TRBV12-4 | CASSLVGGNIQYF | TGTGCCAGCAGTTTAGTAGGGGGAAACATTCAGTACTTC
many | TRBJ2-7 | TRBD2 | TRBV7-3 | CASSRGLAGPYEQYF | TGTGCCAGCAGCCGTGGACTAGCGGGACCTTACGAGCAGTACTTC
NA | TRBJ2-2 | NA | TRBV7-8 | CASSVKADELFF | TGTGCCAGCAGCGTAAAAGCTGATGAGCTGTTCTTC
NA | TRBJ2-3 | NA | TRBV12-3/TRBV12-4 | CARGHGGLSPDTQYF | TGTGCCAGGGGGCATGGGGGCCTAAGCCCAGATACCCAGTACTTT
many | TRBJ1-1 | TRBD1 | TRBV6-2/TRBV6-3 | CASKIGTGSMNTEAFF | TGTGCCAGCAAGATTGGGACAGGGTCTATGAACACTGAAGCTTTCTTT
NA | TRBJ2-1 | TRBD2 | TRBV7-3 | CASSLNPASGGVYNEQFF | TGTGCCAGCAGCTTAAATCCGGCTAGCGGGGGGGTATACAATGAGCAGTTCTTC
NA | TRBJ2-7 | TRBD1 | TRBV4-1 | CASSQERQGDYEQYF | TGCGCCAGCAGCCAGGAACGACAGGGCGACTACGAGCAGTACTTC
NA | TRBJ2-5 | NA | TRBV4-1 | CASSWGQIQETQYF | TGCGCCAGCAGTTGGGGGCAGATCCAAGAGACCCAGTACTTC
NA | TRBJ2-3 | NA | TRBV7-8 | CASSLGGRGTDTQYF | TGTGCCAGCAGCTTAGGGGGGCGTGGCACAGATACCCAGTATTTC
NA | TRBJ2-5 | NA | TRBV6-1 | CAREKGGGDHDTQYF | TGTGCCAGGGAAAAAGGGGGCGGGGACCACGATACCCAGTATTTC
NA | TRBJ2-7 | TRBD2 | TRBV7-3 | CPSSVSGRGDKDTQYF | TGTCCCAGCAGCGTCTCGGGGCGGGGGGACAAAGATACGCAGTACTTC
NA | TRBJ2-5 | TRBD2 | TRBV7-2 | CAGSGGLDQKTQYF | TGTGCGGGCAGCGGGGGCCTAGACCAAAAGACCCAGTACTTC
NA | TRBJ2-4 | NA | TRBV6-1 | CASSETVLSAKNIQYF | TGTGCCAGCAGTGAAACGGTGCTGAGTGCCAAAAACATTCAGTACTTT
many | TRBJ2-3 | NA | TRBV7-6 | CASSSGARGTDTQYF | TGTGCCAGCAGCTCAGGAGCCAGGGGCACAGATACGCAGTATTTT
NA | TRBJ2-4 | NA | TRBV7-6 | CASSFSRRGATDIQYF | TGTGCGAGCAGCTTTTCGAGGCGGGGAGCCACAGATATTCAGTACTTC
few | TRBJ2-5 | TRBD1 | TRBV18 | CASSPATGGGQETQYF | TGTGCCAGCTCACCCGCGACAGGGGGAGGGCAAGAGACCCAGTACTTC
NA | TRBJ2-1 | NA | TRBV27 | CASSLRPSGPLYGEQFF | TGTGCCAGCAGTTTGCGACCCTCGGGACCACTCTACGGCGAGCAGTTCTTC
once | TRBJ2-3 | NA | TRBV6-1 | CASSRLLAIDMQYF | TGTGCCAGCAGTCGGCTGTTAGCCATCGACATGCAGTATTTT
NA | TRBJ2-3 | TRBD2 | TRBV7-2 | CGRSSGGWATDIQYF | TGTGGCCGCAGCTCCGGGGGGTGGGCCACAGACATTCAGTATTTC
many | TRBJ2-1 | TRBD2 | TRBV7-8 | CASSLSGRTYNEQFF | TGTGCCAGCAGCCTTAGCGGGCGGACCTACAATGAGCAGTTCTTC
medium-sized | TRBJ2-5 | NA | TRBV7-3 | CASSLGGLETQYF | TGTGCCAGCAGCTTAGGAGGGCTAGAGACCCAGTACTTC
NA | TRBJ2-3 | NA | TRBV7-6 | CAGGFGAGDTDTQYF | TGTGCCGGGGGCTTCGGGGCCGGGGACACAGATACGCAGTATTTC
NA | TRBJ1-1 | TRBD1 | TRBV12-3/TRBV12-4 | CASTAGGVDTEAFF | TGTGCCAGCACTGCAGGGGGCGTTGACACTGAAGCTTTCTTT
few | TRBJ2-3 | TRBD2 | TRBV12-3/TRBV12-4 | CASSTTGGGATDIQYF | TGTGCCAGCAGTACTACGGGGGGGGGGGCCACAGATATTCAGTATTTT
NA | TRBJ2-1 | TRBD2 | TRBV6-1 | CASRGLAGAYNEQFF | TGTGCCAGCAGGGGACTAGCGGGAGCCTACAATGAGCAGTTCTTC
NA | TRBJ2-3 | NA | TRBV7-6 | CAGSSGGVTETQYF | TGTGCGGGCAGCTCGGGCGGTGTCACAGAGACCCAGTATTTC
NA | TRBJ2-3 | TRBD2 | TRBV10-1 | CASSGLAGGRGADTQYF | TGCGCCAGCAGCGGCTTAGCGGGAGGGCGGGGTGCAGATACGCAGTATTTT
many | TRBJ2-3 | TRBD1 | TRBV7-9 | CASSDQGAGTDTQYF | TGTGCCAGCAGCGACCAGGGGGCAGGCACAGATACGCAGTATTTT
NA | TRBJ2-7 | TRBD2 | TRBV11-3 | CASSPGRLAGGGYEQYF | TGTGCCAGCAGCCCGGGGAGACTAGCGGGAGGGGGATACGAGCAGTACTTC
NA | TRBJ2-3 | NA | TRBV12-3/TRBV12-4 | CATGFGGPSPETQYF | TGTGCCACGGGGTTCGGGGGACCTAGCCCAGAGACCCAGTACTTT
NA | TRBJ2-3 | NA | TRBV7-6 | CASSAVRQGGGSTDTQYF | TGTGCCAGCAGCGCAGTGAGGCAGGGAGGGGGATCCACAGATACCCAGTATTTT
NA | TRBJ2-1 | NA | TRBV11-2 | CASATGGADTGELFF | TGTGCCAGCGCCACGGGCGGGGCGGACACCGGTGAGCTGTTCTTC
many | TRBJ2-1 | TRBD2 | TRBV7-2 | CASSATGGHQETQFF | TGTGCCAGCAGCGCGACGGGGGGGCATCAGGAGACCCAGTTCTTC
many | TRBJ2-2 | TRBD2 | TRBV6-4 | CASARDYNTGELFF | TGTGCCAGCGCACGGGACTATAACACCGGGGAGCTGTTTTTT
NA | TRBJ2-5 | TRBD2 | TRBV7-2 | CASRPGAGRGDTETQYF | TGTGCCAGCAGACCGGGAGCGGGGAGAGGGGATACAGAGACCCAGTATTTC